A single sample is the source of the 24 T cell receptor beta chains below, sequenced in a study of identical twins. Each CDR3 protein gets one entry after TCRdb re-called the 5' RACE reads with MiXCR. The sample holds approximately 700,000 distinct CDR3 sequences, 18% seen once. This sample also belongs to another study, concerning T cells expressing NK-cell markers.

The sample consisted of PBMCs. The receptors stem from a woman between 18 and 30 years old in good health.

The chain couples TRBV20-1 to TRBJ2-7; D not certain. The germline CDR1 and CDR2 sequences are DFQATT and SNEGSKA (reference sequence). The V gene lost 5 bases and the J gene lost 0 bases, with 14 bases spanning the gap. CDR3 size: 14 residues. In nucleotides, the CDR3 is TGCAGTGCTGGCATGCGACGAAGCTCCTACGAGCAGTACTTC. Amino acids: CSAGMRRSSYEQYF.

This clonotype has just a few counts. The chain is built from TRBV20-1 and TRBJ2-5, with 7 bases aligning to TRBD2. The V gene end was trimmed by 1 base and the J gene end by 0 bases; junction bases not matched to a gene: 8. CDR1 is DFQATT, CDR2 SNEGSKA, per germline (reference sequence). The CDR3 is 16 residues long. This CDR3 is CSARVLYGRNQETQYF. Here the CDR3 DNA reads TGCAGTGCTAGAGTCCTGTACGGGAGGAACCAAGAGACCCAGTACTTC.

The chain carries TRBV7-2 and TRBJ2-1; unclear D gene. V was trimmed by 1 base and J by 0 bases, leaving 10 bases between them. CDR1 is SGHTA, CDR2 FQGNSA, per germline. This CDR3 is built from 16 residues. This CDR3 is CASSLVGDLSYNEQFF. CDR3 sequence (DNA): TGTGCCAGCAGCTTAGTAGGAGACCTCTCCTACAATGAGCAGTTCTTC.

This clonotype was found a few times. V is TRBV7-6 and J is TRBJ2-4; no clear D gene. Trimming shortened V by 2 bases and J by 0 bases, and 8 bases separated the two germline ends. From germline, CDR1 is SGHVS and CDR2 FNYEAQ. This CDR3 contains 15 residues. CDR3 coding DNA: TGTGCCAGCAGCTTACCCACGGGAGCCAAAAACATTCAGTACTTC. It translates to CASSLPTGAKNIQYF.

The chain joins TRBV7-8 to TRBJ2-7; TRBD2 is a possible D gene (6 bases). V was clipped by 5 bases and J by 0 bases, with 11 bases between them. Germline CDR1 SGHVS, CDR2 FQNEAQ. This CDR3 has 14 residues. The CDR3 DNA sequence: TGTGCCAGCAGCACCGGGAGCGGCTCCTACGAGCAGTACTTC. Its protein product is CASSTGSGSYEQYF. Filled out from reference TRBV7-8 and TRBJ2-7, the complete variable domain reads GAGVSQSPRYKVAKRGQDVALRCDPISGHVSLFWYQQALGQGPEFLTYFQNEAQLDKSGLPSDRFFAERPEGSVSTLKIQRTQQEDSAVYLCASSTGSGSYEQYFGPGTRLTVT.

In this sample, this clonotype turned up a few times. The V gene is TRBV4-3, the J gene TRBJ2-1, with D perhaps being TRBD1 or TRBD2 (5 bases each). The CDR3 consists of 19 residues. Per the germline V gene, CDR1 is LGHNA and CDR2 is YSLEER. V was shortened by 0 bases and J by 0 bases, with 18 bases between the two germline ends. Here the CDR3 reads CASSQEGVAVAGSYNEQFF. The DNA of the CDR3 is TGCGCCAGCAGCCAAGAGGGGGTTGCGGTAGCTGGCTCCTACAATGAGCAGTTCTTC.

The chain uses TRBV20-1 and TRBJ2-1, with 8 positions matching TRBD1. CDR3 length equals 14 residues. The J segment lost 8 bases and the V segment lost 3 bases, leaving 9 bases of the junction unmatched. Germline CDR1 DFQATT, CDR2 SNEGSKA (reference sequence). The CDR3 DNA reads as TGCAGTGCTAGGGCACAGGGGGTTACCGATGAGCAGTTCTTC. This translates into CSARAQGVTDEQFF.

This clonotype has more than one count but fewer than ten. The chain uses TRBV20-1 and TRBJ2-1; D remains unclear. This CDR3 region has 11 residues. Germline lookup yields CDR1 DFQATT and CDR2 SNEGSKA (reference sequence). V lost 1 base and J lost 10, with 8 bases in between. The CDR3: CSARVEREQFF. CDR3 bases: TGCAGTGCTAGAGTTGAAAGAGAGCAGTTCTTC.

The chain recombines TRBV6-1 with TRBJ2-1, with 14 bases that match TRBD2. The trim removed 4 bases at V and 9 bases at J, leaving 5 bases unmatched. There are 15 residues in the CDR3. Germline loops: CDR1 MNHNS, CDR2 SASEGT. CDR3 nucleotide sequence: TGTGCCAGCAGTGTGACTAGCGGGGGGGCGTTTGAGCAGTTCTTC. Translated: CASSVTSGGAFEQFF.

This clonotype was counted between two and nine times. The chain joins TRBV5-1 to TRBJ2-3, with D hard to call. V lost 5 bases to trimming and J lost 1 base, with 8 bases between them. Germline values: CDR1 SGHRS, CDR2 YFSETQ. The CDR3 is made up of 13 amino acids. CDR3 region: CASRELGTDTQYF. The CDR3 coding sequence is TGCGCCAGCAGGGAGTTGGGCACAGATACGCAGTATTTT.

This clonotype has a handful of counts. This chain connects TRBV21-1 to TRBJ2-1; the listed D gene, TRBD1, was not tested against the DNA. TRBV21-1 is a pseudogene locus. The CDR3 runs to 13 residues. The CDR3 spells CASSIPLGNEQFF. The CDR3 nucleotides are TGTGCCAGCAGCATCCCCCTCGGCAATGAGCAGTTCTTC.

The chain joins TRBV7-2 to TRBJ2-3; a possible D gene is TRBD2 (7 bases). CDR3 length equals 15 residues. The germline V gene encodes CDR1 SGHTA and CDR2 FQGNSA. Trimming cost V 3 bases and J 4 bases, with 14 bases left between them. CDR3 in DNA: TGTGCCAGCAGCTTTCGGGGGGCGGGGGCAGATACGCAGTATTTT. Translating it yields CASSFRGAGADTQYF.

The CDR3 region has the DNA TGTGCCATCAGTGCCCTTGTGGGCGGGGAGCTGTTTTTT. It translates to CAISALVGGELFF. J is TRBJ2-2 and V is TRBV10-3; D is unresolved. V was trimmed by 4 bases and J by 7 bases, leaving 10 bases between them. The CDR3 is 13 amino acids. Looked up from germline, CDR1 is ENHRY and CDR2 is SYGVKD.

This clonotype was seen only a few times. V gene TRBV19 combines with J gene TRBJ1-1; no firm D call. V was trimmed by 3 bases and J by 4 bases, leaving 12 bases between them. This CDR3 comprises 14 residues. Germline V gene lookup returns CDR1 LNHDA and CDR2 SQIVND (reference sequence). DNA for the CDR3: TGTGCCAGTAGTATCACTGGAAGAAGCACTGAAGCTTTCTTT. Amino acid sequence: CASSITGRSTEAFF. The full variable domain, completed using reference TRBV19 and TRBJ1-1, is DGGITQSPKYLFRKEGQNVTLSCEQNLNHDAMYWYRQDPGQGLRLIYYSQIVNDFQKGDIAEGYSVSREKKESFPLTVTSAQKNPTAFYLCASSITGRSTEAFFGQGTRLTVV.

The V call is TRBV20-1, the J call TRBJ2-5; 8 positions agree with TRBD2. Unmatched junction bases numbered 14, after V lost 6 bases and J lost 5 bases. This CDR3 region has 15 residues. CDR1 is DFQATT, CDR2 SNEGSKA, per germline (reference sequence). CDR3 nucleotide sequence: TGCAGTGCCACAACTGGGACTAGGGAAGCGGAGACCCAGTACTTC. Protein product: CSATTGTREAETQYF.

This clonotype was picked up a small number of times. This chain links TRBV5-1 with TRBJ2-3; tentatively, D is TRBD1 (5 bases). Germline loops: CDR1 SGHRS, CDR2 YFSETQ. V shed 0 bases and J shed 0 bases, with 11 bases lying between them. The CDR3 spans 16 residues. The CDR3 DNA is TGCGCCAGCAGCTTGGCAACAAGGGGAAGCACAGATACGCAGTATTTT. It specifies CASSLATRGSTDTQYF. The full variable domain, in which reference TRBV5-1 and TRBJ2-3 provide the parts outside the CDR3, is KAGVTQTPRYLIKTRGQQVTLSCSPISGHRSVSWYQQTPGQGLQFLFEYFSETQRNKGNFPGRFSGRQFSNSRSEMNVSTLELGDSALYLCASSLATRGSTDTQYFGPGTRLTVL.

The CDR3 DNA reads as TGCAGCGTTCTTGTGGCCCAGGGGTCTAGCTACACCTTC. This gives the protein CSVLVAQGSSYTF. The chain is built from TRBV29-1 and TRBJ1-2; weak D call: TRBD1 (6 bases). V was trimmed by 5 bases and J by 9 bases, leaving 19 bases between them. CDR1 SQVTM and CDR2 ANQGSEA come from the germline V gene. The CDR3 length is 13 residues.

This chain connects TRBV9 to TRBJ2-7; TRBD2 aligns across 9 bases. The V gene end was trimmed by 3 bases and the J gene end by 4 bases; junction bases not matched to a gene: 14. Per the germline V gene, CDR1 is SGDLS and CDR2 is YYNGEE. The CDR3 is made up of 17 amino acids. CDR3 sequence: CASSGGEGSGGHYEQYF. Here the CDR3 DNA reads TGTGCCAGCAGCGGAGGGGAGGGTAGCGGGGGCCATTACGAGCAGTACTTC.

This clonotype appeared a few times. This chain links TRBV6-5 with TRBJ2-7; D gene unclear. Trimming stripped 0 bases from V and 6 bases from J, with 12 bases between. CDR3 length: 14 residues. Germline V gene data show CDR1 as MNHEY and CDR2 as SVGAGI. CDR3 sequence: CASSYSSQLGEQYF. The CDR3 DNA is TGTGCCAGCAGTTACTCCTCCCAGTTGGGCGAGCAGTACTTC.

V is TRBV10-2 and J is TRBJ2-7, with TRBD1 identical over 8 bases. The CDR3 length is 15 residues. Germline CDR1 reads WSHSY; CDR2 reads SAAADI. V gave up 6 bases and J gave up 2 bases; unmatched junction bases: 9. CDR3 nucleotide sequence: TGCGCCAGCAGCCTGACAGGGGACTTCACCTACGAGCAGTACTTC. It encodes CASSLTGDFTYEQYF.

The J gene is TRBJ2-1, the V gene TRBV20-1; 8 bases are a match to TRBD1. The junction had 9 bases not matched to a gene; V was cut back by 3 bases and J by 5 bases. Germline V gene data show CDR1 as DFQATT and CDR2 as SNEGSKA (reference sequence). The CDR3 spans 15 residues. The CDR3 loop reads CSASQGAALDNEQFF. CDR3 bases: TGCAGTGCTAGTCAGGGGGCCGCGTTGGACAATGAGCAGTTCTTC.

V and J are TRBV15 and TRBJ2-2; D gene unclear. Trimming took 0 bases from V and 1 from J, leaving 6 bases between them. Germline loops: CDR1 LNHNV, CDR2 YYDKDF (reference sequence). The CDR3 contains 15 residues. For the CDR3, the DNA is TGTGCCACCAGCAGAGATGTTGGGAACACCGGGGAGCTGTTTTTT. Amino acid sequence: CATSRDVGNTGELFF.

The CDR3 sequence is CSARTRTNTGELFF. The CDR3 bases are TGCAGTGCTAGAACCAGGACGAACACCGGGGAGCTGTTTTTT. This sequence joins TRBV20-1 and TRBJ2-2; D is uncertain. The germline CDR1 and CDR2 sequences are DFQATT and SNEGSKA (reference sequence). Trimming took 2 bases from V and 0 from J, leaving 7 bases between them. This CDR3 region has 14 residues.

This clonotype was observed a few times. The chain carries TRBV20-1 and TRBJ2-3; D might be TRBD1 (5 bases). Trimming removed 5 bases from V and 0 bases from J, with 12 bases in between. Germline assignment: CDR1 DFQATT and CDR2 SNEGSKA (reference sequence). The CDR3 length is 14 residues. CDR3: CSAGALRSTDTQYF. The CDR3 coding sequence is TGCAGTGCTGGGGCCCTCCGGAGCACAGATACGCAGTATTTT.